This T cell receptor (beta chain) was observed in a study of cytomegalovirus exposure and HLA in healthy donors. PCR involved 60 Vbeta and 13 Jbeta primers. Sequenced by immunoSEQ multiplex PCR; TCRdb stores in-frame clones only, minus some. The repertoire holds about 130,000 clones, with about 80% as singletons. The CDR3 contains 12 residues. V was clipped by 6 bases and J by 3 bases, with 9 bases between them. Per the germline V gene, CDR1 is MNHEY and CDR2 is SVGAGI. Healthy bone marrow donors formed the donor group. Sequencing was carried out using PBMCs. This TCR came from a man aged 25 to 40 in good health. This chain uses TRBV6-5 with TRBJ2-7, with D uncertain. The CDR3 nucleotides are TGTGCCAGCAGATCACGGGTCTACGAGCAGTACTTC. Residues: CASRSRVYEQYF.